Below are 22 T cell receptor beta chains sequenced from a single sample in a study of Graves' ophthalmopathy and Graves' hyperthyroidism. CDR3 regions of TCR beta were amplified from RNA transcripts. HTBI primers were used in a first-round RT-PCR, which preceded a second-round multiplex PCR. TCRdb independently ran MiXCR on the multiplex PCR reads; one entry per CDR3 protein. The sample has 580,000 or so distinct CDR3 sequences, approximately 37% seen once; the top ten hold about 4%. Material: peripheral blood or thyroid tissue (not recorded which). The receptors stem from an adult man with Graves' hyperthyroidism.

The chain recombines TRBV10-2 with TRBJ2-2, with 10 bases fitting TRBD2. CDR1 WSHSY and CDR2 SAAADI come from the germline V gene. V shed 3 bases, J shed 2 bases, and the junction held 3 bases outside the gene matches. The CDR3 covers 16 residues. CDR3 sequence: CASSDLAGANTGELFF. In nucleotides, the CDR3 is TGCGCCAGCAGTGATCTAGCGGGGGCCAACACCGGGGAGCTGTTTTTT.

This clonotype came up many times. The CDR3 is CASSFDGPDTEAFF. The CDR3 bases are TGTGCCAGCAGCTTCGACGGCCCAGACACTGAAGCTTTCTTT. The chain recombines TRBV7-8 with TRBJ1-1; D is ambiguous. Germline lookup yields CDR1 SGHVS and CDR2 FQNEAQ. The CDR3 contains 14 residues. V dropped 3 bases and J dropped 3 bases, with 11 bases sitting between them.

V and J are TRBV18 and TRBJ1-1; no clear D gene. Germline assignment: CDR1 KGHSH and CDR2 LQKENI. Trimming took 5 bases from V and 1 from J, leaving 11 bases between them. The CDR3 consists of 14 residues. CDR3 amino acids: CASSSTQENTEAFF. The CDR3, as DNA: TGTGCCAGCTCATCGACTCAGGAGAACACTGAAGCTTTCTTT.

The J gene is TRBJ2-2, the V gene TRBV6-5; 13 bases line up with TRBD2. The CDR3 spans 15 residues. Germline CDR1 and CDR2: MNHEY and SVGAGI. V was pared by 4 bases and J by 8 bases, with 4 bases of the junction left unmatched. In nucleotides, the CDR3 is TGTGCCAGCAGTTCGACTAGCGGGGGGTTTGGGGAGCTGTTTTTT. Protein sequence: CASSSTSGGFGELFF.

V and J are TRBV9 and TRBJ1-1, with D perhaps matching TRBD1 (5 bases). The ends were cut back, 7 bases at V and 5 bases at J, with 15 bases in the middle. Per germline, CDR1 SGDLS and CDR2 YYNGEE. This CDR3 contains 13 residues. Here the CDR3 reads CASELQGGTEAFF. CDR3 sequence (DNA): TGTGCCAGCGAGCTGCAGGGAGGGACTGAAGCTTTCTTT.

This clonotype was recorded at least ten times. This sequence joins TRBV15 and TRBJ1-1, with D unresolved. Trimming cost V 6 bases and J 2 bases, with 13 bases left between them. From germline, CDR1 is LNHNV and CDR2 YYDKDF (reference sequence). This CDR3 comprises 14 residues. In DNA, the CDR3 is TGTGCCACCAGTCCCGCCGGGGAAAACACTGAAGCTTTCTTT. Residues: CATSPAGENTEAFF.

The chain recombines TRBV4-1 with TRBJ2-3; D call uncertain. Per the germline V gene, CDR1 is MGHRA and CDR2 is YSYEKL. The CDR3 is made up of 16 amino acids. Trimming removed 0 bases at V and 1 base at J, with 11 bases between. In DNA form, the CDR3 reads TGCGCCAGCAGCCAAGAGGTATCTAGAGGCACAGATACGCAGTATTTT. It encodes CASSQEVSRGTDTQYF.

On this clonotype: This may come from a read error, since a much larger clone is one base off. The gene calls are TRBV7-8 and TRBJ2-7; 9 bases map to TRBD2. The CDR3 has 14 residues. CDR1 is SGHVS, CDR2 FQNEAQ, per germline. The CDR3, as DNA: TGTGCCAGCAGCTTTAGCGGGAGCGGGTACGTGCAGTACTTC. Encoded protein: CASSFSGSGYVQYF.

The rearrangement joins TRBV7-6 to TRBJ2-7, with D perhaps TRBD1 (5 bases). The length of the CDR3 is 14 residues. V was cut by 5 bases and J by 0 bases, with 11 bases left in between. In germline, CDR1 is SGHVS, CDR2 FNYEAQ. The CDR3 here is CASSQGFSSYEQYF. CDR3 sequence (DNA): TGTGCCAGCAGCCAGGGCTTCAGCTCCTACGAGCAGTACTTC.

This clonotype was detected a few times. The V gene is TRBV27, the J gene TRBJ1-1; D uncertain. V was trimmed by 5 bases and J by 1 base, leaving 11 bases between them. The germline CDR1 and CDR2 sequences are MNHEY and SMNVEV (reference sequence). The CDR3 sequence is 14 residues long. The CDR3 nucleotides are TGTGCCAGCAGTATGGCCTCAGGGAACACTGAAGCTTTCTTT. It codes for CASSMASGNTEAFF.

The V call is TRBV20-1, the J call TRBJ2-7; D might be TRBD2 (5 bases). The J call may be incorrect, as the DNA end agrees better with TRBJ2-1. Germline V CDR1 and CDR2: DFQATT, SNEGSKA (reference sequence). There are 11 residues in the CDR3. CDR3 DNA: TGCAGTGCTAGAGCGGGGATGGAGCAGTTCTTC. Encoded protein: CSARAGMEQFF.

This clonotype was recorded a few times. The chain is built from TRBV20-1 and TRBJ2-5; 9 bases align to TRBD2. Germline CDR1 reads DFQATT; CDR2 reads SNEGSKA (reference sequence). V trimming: 1 base; J trimming: 5 bases; junction bases outside the gene matches: 17. The CDR3 sequence is 18 residues long. CDR3 in DNA: TGCAGTGCTAGAGGAGAAACTAGCGGGTCGCCACGGTGGGAGACCCAGTACTTC. This codes for CSARGETSGSPRWETQYF.

The chain couples TRBV20-1 to TRBJ2-4; 11 bases line up with TRBD1. The germline CDR1 and CDR2 sequences are DFQATT and SNEGSKA (reference sequence). The CDR3 totals 16 residues. Trimming removed 4 bases from V and 8 bases from J; junction bases left unmatched: 13. CDR3 sequence: CSATDRGLSVGDIQYF. As DNA, the CDR3 is TGCAGTGCTACGGACAGGGGGCTTTCGGTTGGGGACATTCAGTACTTC.

V is TRBV30 and J is TRBJ1-5; no clear D gene. CDR3 length: 11 residues. V shed 0 bases and J shed 13 bases, with 10 bases lying between them. Germline CDR1 is GTSNPN and CDR2 is SVGIG (reference sequence). Here the CDR3 DNA reads TGTGCCTGGAGTGTACAAGGGTTACAGCATTTT. Protein: CAWSVQGLQHF.

This clonotype showed up just a few times. V and J are TRBV12-3 or TRBV12-4 and TRBJ2-7; TRBD2 aligns across 7 bases. V trimming: 6 bases; J trimming: 2 bases; junction bases outside the gene matches: 13. The CDR3 contains 16 residues. The CDR3 region is CASSYDRAGTTYEQYF. The CDR3 nucleotides are TGTGCCAGCAGCTATGATAGAGCGGGGACCACCTACGAGCAGTACTTC.

V is TRBV5-1 and J is TRBJ2-5; 11 bases are a match to TRBD2. V shed 0 bases, J shed 2 bases, and the junction held 3 bases outside the gene matches. The CDR3 runs to 16 residues. The germline CDR1 and CDR2 sequences are SGHRS and YFSETQ. In DNA form, the CDR3 reads TGCGCCAGCAGCTTGGGAGGACTAGCGGGTCAAGAGACCCAGTACTTC. It yields the protein CASSLGGLAGQETQYF.

This clonotype has ten or more counts. One junction end does not reproduce the germline sequence, and a read error may be involved. The genes are TRBV5-1 and TRBJ1-2, with 8 positions matching TRBD1. The CDR3 runs to 14 residues. CDR1 and CDR2 (germline): SGHRS, YFSETQ. In nucleotides, the CDR3 is TGTGCCAGCAGCCCCGGACAGGGCTATTATGGCTACACCTTC. Protein product: CASSPGQGYYGYTF.

The sample holds many counts of this clonotype. The chain combines TRBV7-8 with TRBJ1-5; TRBD1 aligns across 9 bases. Per germline, CDR1 SGHVS and CDR2 FQNEAQ. V shed 7 bases, J shed 3 bases, and the junction held 10 bases outside the gene matches. The CDR3 consists of 16 residues. The CDR3 bases are TGTGCCAGCACTGGACGGGGGGACAGGGTCAATCAGCCCCAGCATTTT. Encoded protein: CASTGRGDRVNQPQHF. The entire variable domain, with the rest obtained from reference TRBV7-8 and TRBJ1-5, is as follows: GAGVSQSPRYKVAKRGQDVALRCDPISGHVSLFWYQQALGQGPEFLTYFQNEAQLDKSGLPSDRFFAERPEGSVSTLKIQRTQQEDSAVYLCASTGRGDRVNQPQHFGDGTRLSIL.

This clonotype was recorded many times. The chain has TRBV6-1 and TRBJ1-1; weak D call: TRBD1 (5 bases). This CDR3 has 13 amino acids. Germline CDR1 reads MNHNS; CDR2 reads SASEGT. V lost 7 bases and J 5 bases, leaving 14 bases between the germline ends. CDR3 residues: CASNDGAGTEAFF. CDR3 coding DNA: TGTGCCAGCAACGACGGGGCAGGGACTGAAGCTTTCTTT.

CDR3 coding DNA: TGTGCCAGCAGTCCGGGACAGGGAATCACAGATACGCAGTATTTT. Translation: CASSPGQGITDTQYF. The V and J genes are TRBV5-4 and TRBJ2-3; 9 positions agree with TRBD1. V was pared by 5 bases and J by 2 bases, with 6 bases of the junction left unmatched. The CDR3 spans 15 residues. The germline V gene encodes CDR1 SGHNT and CDR2 YYREEE (reference sequence).

This clonotype was counted ten times or more. The chain links TRBV20-1 to TRBJ2-5; D possibly corresponds to TRBD1 (6 bases). V lost 4 bases to trimming and J lost 2 bases, with 17 bases between them. The CDR3 is 15 amino acids. The germline V gene encodes CDR1 DFQATT and CDR2 SNEGSKA (reference sequence). The CDR3 region is CSAKGVGGGQETQYF. In DNA form, the CDR3 reads TGCAGTGCTAAGGGGGTAGGGGGTGGGCAAGAGACCCAGTACTTC.

The rearrangement links TRBV10-3 to TRBJ2-3; 7 nucleotides match TRBD1. After removal of 5 bases from V and 8 bases from J, the junction contained 10 bases not matched to a gene. Germline V lookup: CDR1 ENHRY, CDR2 SYGVKD. The CDR3 consists of 14 residues. The CDR3 DNA reads as TGTGCCATCAGTCCGGGACAGAGTAGAACTACGCAGTATTTT. Translation: CAISPGQSRTTQYF.